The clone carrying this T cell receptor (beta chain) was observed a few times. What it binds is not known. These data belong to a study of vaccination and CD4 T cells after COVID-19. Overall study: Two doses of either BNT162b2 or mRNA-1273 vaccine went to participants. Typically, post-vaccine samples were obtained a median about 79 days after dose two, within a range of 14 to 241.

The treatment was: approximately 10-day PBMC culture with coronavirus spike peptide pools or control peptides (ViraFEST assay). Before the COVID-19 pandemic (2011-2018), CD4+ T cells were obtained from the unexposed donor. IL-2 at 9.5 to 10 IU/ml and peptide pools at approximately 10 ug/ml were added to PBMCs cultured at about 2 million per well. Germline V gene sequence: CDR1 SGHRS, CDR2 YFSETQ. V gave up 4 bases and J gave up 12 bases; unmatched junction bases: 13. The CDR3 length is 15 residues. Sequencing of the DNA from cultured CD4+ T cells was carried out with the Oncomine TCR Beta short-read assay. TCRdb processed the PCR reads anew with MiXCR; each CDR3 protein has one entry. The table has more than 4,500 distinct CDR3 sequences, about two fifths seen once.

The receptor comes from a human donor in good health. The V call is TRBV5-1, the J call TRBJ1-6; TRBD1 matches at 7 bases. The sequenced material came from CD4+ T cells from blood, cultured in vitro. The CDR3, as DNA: TGCGCCAGCAGCCTCGGGACAGTGGGTCAAGAACCCCTCCACTTT. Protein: CASSLGTVGQEPLHF.